Each of the 24 T cell receptor beta chains below was sequenced from the same sample in a study of T-cell reconstitution after alpha-beta-depleted transplantation in children (TCRdb year 2016). The sample's treatment or condition label, decoded: allogeneic hematopoietic cell transplantation with graft depleted of TCRalphabeta T cells and CD19 B cells. The library came from PCR. The sequencer listed for this sample is Illumina HiSeq 2500. To normalize quantification of the TCRbeta repertoire, the TCR libraries were built with molecular barcoding that relied on unique molecular identifiers. Clones were called with MiXCR by TCRdb after fastp trimmed the public reads at Q25, and only in-frame beta chains were retained. Rows matching on CDR3 protein sequence are summarized as one entry with the most common DNA and genes. The sample has hundreds of thousands of distinct CDR3 sequences on record, around 14% of them singletons. The ten largest clones capture about 0.79% of the sample.

Here the sequenced sample was PBMCs, taken before TCRalphabeta/CD19-depleted stem cell transplant. These receptors came from a girl aged 2-9 years with congenital amegakaryocytic thrombocytopenia, due to receive a stem cell transplant.

Ten or more counts support this clonotype. The chain uses TRBV20-1 and TRBJ2-1; D remains ambiguous. The CDR3 extends over 11 amino acids. Trimming shortened V by 0 bases and J by 10 bases, and 7 bases separated the two germline ends. Germline V gene data show CDR1 as DFQATT and CDR2 as SNEGSKA (reference sequence). CDR3 region: CSARESREQFF. In DNA form, the CDR3 reads TGCAGTGCTAGAGAAAGCAGGGAGCAGTTCTTC.

The V gene is TRBV7-2, the J gene TRBJ2-6; 8 positions match TRBD2. The CDR3 spans 16 residues. With 3 bases clipped from V and 2 bases from J, the junction kept 3 bases outside the gene matches. Germline lookup yields CDR1 SGHTA and CDR2 FQGNSA. The CDR3 DNA is TGTGCCAGCAGCTTCGGGGGGGATACTGGGGCCAACGTCCTGACTTTC. It yields the protein CASSFGGDTGANVLTF. Full variable domain (rest looked up from reference TRBV7-2 and TRBJ2-6): GAGVSQSPSNKVTEKGKDVELRCDPISGHTALYWYRQSLGQGLEFLIYFQGNSAPDKSGLPSDRFSAERTGGSVSTLTIQRTQQEDSAVYLCASSFGGDTGANVLTFGAGSRLTVL.

This clonotype was seen repeatedly, ten times or more. The V and J genes are TRBV7-2 and TRBJ2-1; the match to TRBD2 covers 14 bases. V lost 3 bases and J lost 9; bases outside the gene matches: 7. Germline CDR1 and CDR2: SGHTA and FQGNSA. The CDR3 consists of 16 residues. CDR3 sequence reads: CASSLGRLAGGSEQFF. The CDR3 bases are TGTGCCAGCAGCTTGGGAAGACTAGCGGGAGGGAGTGAGCAGTTCTTC. Complete variable domain (other parts from reference TRBV7-2 and TRBJ2-1): GAGVSQSPSNKVTEKGKDVELRCDPISGHTALYWYRQSLGQGLEFLIYFQGNSAPDKSGLPSDRFSAERTGGSVSTLTIQRTQQEDSAVYLCASSLGRLAGGSEQFFGPGTRLTVL.

At least ten counts were recorded for this clonotype. The V call is TRBV4-2, the J call TRBJ2-7; D is undetermined. The CDR3 totals 16 residues. Germline-derived CDR1 and CDR2 are LGHNA and YNFKEQ. The V end was cut by 0 bases, the J end by 2 bases, with 14 bases between. DNA of the CDR3: TGTGCCAGCAGCCAAGAATCTACCCGGGCCCCCTACGAGCAGTACTTC. Translation gives CASSQESTRAPYEQYF.

V gene TRBV20-1 combines with J gene TRBJ2-1; 7 bases are shared with TRBD2. CDR3 length equals 17 residues. The germline V gene encodes CDR1 DFQATT and CDR2 SNEGSKA (reference sequence). Unmatched junction bases numbered 17, after V lost 7 bases and J lost 2 bases. As DNA, the CDR3 is TGCAGTGTCTCGGAAAGGAATTCTGGACTAGCCTACAATGAGCAGTTCTTC. This codes for CSVSERNSGLAYNEQFF.

This clonotype was counted ten times or more. The chain has TRBV12-3 or TRBV12-4 and TRBJ2-3, with TRBD2 as a possible D gene (6 bases). Between the trimmed V and J ends, which lost 3 bases and 2 bases, there was a span of 9 bases. The CDR3 has 14 amino acids. The CDR3: CASSFAGNTDTQYF. DNA for the CDR3: TGTGCCAGCAGTTTTGCGGGGAACACAGATACGCAGTATTTT.

The rearrangement uses TRBV7-8 and TRBJ1-5; D possibly corresponds to TRBD1 (5 bases). Germline CDR1 and CDR2: SGHVS and FQNEAQ. Trimming removed 7 bases at V and 6 bases at J, with 25 bases between. The length of the CDR3 is 17 residues. The CDR3 reads CASNAEGRARYIQPQHF. In DNA form, the CDR3 reads TGTGCCAGCAACGCCGAGGGCAGGGCCCGTTATATTCAGCCCCAGCATTTT.

The V call is TRBV28, the J call TRBJ2-7, with 9 bases that match TRBD1. CDR3 length equals 14 residues. Germline trimming cut 7 bases from V and 5 bases from J; bases unmatched to any gene: 9. The V gene's germline CDR1 is MDHEN and CDR2 SYDVKM. CDR3 nucleotide sequence: TGTGCCAGCACGGGGGACAGGGTCAGGGACGAGCAGTACTTC. This gives the protein CASTGDRVRDEQYF.

As concerns this clonotype: At one of its ends the junction is not consistent with the germline gene, which may arise from a read error. The chain uses TRBV29-1 and TRBJ2-2, with a tentative D call TRBD2 (6 bases). This CDR3 has 15 residues. In germline, CDR1 is SQVTM, CDR2 ANQGSEA. The CDR3, as DNA: TGCAGCGTTCTCGCCGGGCTAATGAACACCGGGGGGCTGTTTTTT. As protein: CSVLAGLMNTGGLFF.

The chain links TRBV20-1 to TRBJ2-1; no clear D gene. This CDR3 comprises 13 residues. Germline V gives CDR1 DFQATT, CDR2 SNEGSKA (reference sequence). Trimming shortened V by 6 bases and J by 6 bases, and 15 bases separated the two germline ends. As DNA, the CDR3 is TGCAGTGCAAACGGATTCGCACGCAATGAGCAGTTCTTC. Translated: CSANGFARNEQFF.

A word on this clonotype: At one of its ends the junction is not consistent with the germline gene, which may arise from a read error. V gene TRBV5-3 combines with J gene TRBJ2-7, with 16 bases lining up with TRBD2. TRBV5-3 is an open reading frame, and its role is uncertain. CDR3 length equals 19 residues. CDR3: CARSSTGTSGRVPAYEQYF. The CDR3 region has the DNA TGTGCTAGAAGCTCAACCGGGACTAGCGGGAGGGTTCCCGCCTACGAGCAGTACTTC.

At least ten counts were recorded for this clonotype. The chain links TRBV20-1 to TRBJ2-1, with D tentatively TRBD1 or TRBD2 (5 bases each). Germline V gene sequence: CDR1 DFQATT, CDR2 SNEGSKA (reference sequence). The CDR3 length is 13 residues. V was cut by 4 bases and J by 9 bases, with 16 bases left in between. The DNA for the CDR3 is TGCAGTGCTATCTCCCCTGTCGGGACTGAGCAGTTCTTC. This codes for CSAISPVGTEQFF.

Only one count was recorded for this clonotype. The V and J genes are TRBV11-1 and TRBJ1-1; unclear D gene. The germline gives CDR1 SGHAT, CDR2 FQDESV (reference sequence). There are 14 residues in the CDR3. With 0 bases removed from V and 4 bases from J, the gap between germline ends came to 9 bases. The CDR3 nucleotides read TGTGCCAGCAGCTTAGCGTCGGTTGTCACTGAAGCTTTCTTT. Amino acids: CASSLASVVTEAFF.

This clonotype was detected ten times or more. The chain couples TRBV29-1 to TRBJ2-7; D is perhaps TRBD1 or TRBD2 (7 bases each). The CDR3 length is 13 residues. Germline CDR1 SQVTM, CDR2 ANQGSEA. Trimming removed 6 bases from V and 5 bases from J, with 17 bases in between. CDR3 sequence reads: CSVRGGAVNEQYF. The CDR3 DNA reads as TGCAGCGTCAGGGGGGGGGCGGTAAACGAGCAGTACTTC.

This clonotype was seen only a few times. The chain is built from TRBV12-3 or TRBV12-4 and TRBJ2-1; D is unclear. There are 15 residues in the CDR3. V was shortened by 1 base and J by 0 bases, with 7 bases between the two germline ends. This CDR3 reads CASSLGYLSYNEQFF. The CDR3 DNA is TGTGCCAGCAGTTTAGGATACCTCTCCTACAATGAGCAGTTCTTC.

This clonotype was observed a few times. V and J are TRBV20-1 and TRBJ2-1, with 15 bases fitting TRBD2. Unmatched junction bases numbered 13, after V lost 0 bases and J lost 4 bases. Per the germline V gene, CDR1 is DFQATT and CDR2 is SNEGSKA (reference sequence). The CDR3 contains 20 residues. The CDR3 sequence is CSARDQSGLAGGRGYNEQFF. CDR3 sequence (DNA): TGCAGTGCTAGAGATCAATCTGGACTAGCGGGAGGGAGAGGGTACAATGAGCAGTTCTTC.

This clonotype was detected a few times. V is TRBV7-9 and J is TRBJ1-2; D uncertain. V gave up 2 bases and J gave up 2 bases, with 6 bases separating them. Germline CDR1 and CDR2: SEHNR and FQNEAQ (reference sequence). CDR3 length equals 13 residues. The CDR3 region is CASSLYGNYGYTF. The CDR3 DNA reads as TGTGCCAGCAGCTTATACGGGAACTATGGCTACACCTTC.

This clonotype was counted only a few times. J is TRBJ2-1 and V is TRBV29-1; D gene uncertain. V was pared by 5 bases and J by 4 bases, with 9 bases between. CDR1 is SQVTM and CDR2 is ANQGSEA in the germline V gene. The CDR3 consists of 12 residues. The CDR3 protein is CSVYPTYNEQFF. CDR3 nucleotide sequence: TGCAGCGTTTACCCAACATACAATGAGCAGTTCTTC.

This clonotype was seen many times. The rearrangement links TRBV20-1 to TRBJ2-3; D is perhaps TRBD2 (5 bases). This CDR3 contains 16 residues. The germline V and J ends were trimmed by 0 bases and 0 bases, with 13 bases remaining between them. CDR1 is DFQATT, CDR2 SNEGSKA, per germline (reference sequence). CDR3 amino acids: CSARDLRAASTDTQYF. The CDR3 DNA reads as TGCAGTGCTAGAGATCTTCGAGCGGCTAGCACAGATACGCAGTATTTT.

The rearrangement joins TRBV2 to TRBJ2-1; possibly TRBD1 for D (6 bases). Trimming removed 7 bases from V and 1 base from J, with 14 bases in between. Germline lookup yields CDR1 SNHLY and CDR2 FYNNEI. The CDR3 is 15 residues long. DNA of the CDR3: TGTGCCAGCAAGAAGGACAGCCGTTCCTACAATGAGCAGTTCTTC. Its translation is CASKKDSRSYNEQFF.

For this clonotype: A junction end diverges from the germline sequence, so it may reflect a read error. The chain combines TRBV20-1 with TRBJ2-7; 8 bases map to TRBD1. This CDR3 is built from 12 residues. CDR1 is DFQATT, CDR2 SNEGSKA, per germline (reference sequence). The CDR3 DNA is TGCAGTGTTAGACAGGGGTACTACGAGCAGTACTTC. Translation gives CSVRQGYYEQYF.

At least ten counts were recorded for this clonotype. Written as DNA, the CDR3 is TGCGCCAGCAGCTCCTCCCCTGGGCCGAACACTGAAGCTTTCTTT. This encodes CASSSSPGPNTEAFF. The chain recombines TRBV5-1 with TRBJ1-1, with unresolved D. This CDR3 has 15 residues. Germline V CDR1 and CDR2: SGHRS, YFSETQ. The V end lost 3 bases, the J end lost 1 base, and 13 bases lay between the germline ends.

A few counts support this clonotype. This chain uses TRBV20-1 with TRBJ2-2; 8 bases line up with TRBD2. The CDR3 contains 15 residues. The V and J ends lost 2 bases and 5 bases, in that order; junction bases with no gene match: 7. CDR1 and CDR2 from the germline V gene are DFQATT and SNEGSKA (reference sequence). CDR3 residues: CSARSGSMGTGELFF. The DNA for the CDR3 is TGCAGTGCTAGAAGCGGGAGCATGGGGACCGGGGAGCTGTTTTTT.

Ten or more counts support this clonotype. J is TRBJ2-3 and V is TRBV5-1; 8 bases are a match to TRBD2. V trimming: 1 base; J trimming: 0 bases; junction bases outside the gene matches: 4. Germline CDR1 SGHRS, CDR2 YFSETQ. This CDR3 comprises 16 residues. CDR3 DNA sequence: TGCGCCAGCAGCTTGAGGGCTAGCGGGAGCACAGATACGCAGTATTTT. Protein product: CASSLRASGSTDTQYF.